The entry below gives a single T cell receptor (beta chain) sequence along with its context. Its matching antigen is unknown. Researchers secured at least one pre-ART and at least two post-ART PBMC samples from each donor. This sample was taken from a study of long-term antiretroviral therapy in people with HIV. Study results and limitations: Blood in the study was drawn between the mid-2000s and the late 2010s, possibly under older ART regimens, which may be less effective than current ones. Viral resistance, ART adherence and therapy changes all lacked available data.

This CDR3 contains 18 residues. V was pared by 5 bases and J by 7 bases, with 18 bases of the junction left unmatched. The germline CDR1 and CDR2 sequences are MNHEY and SMNVEV (reference sequence). Running of the v3.0 immunoSEQ assay took place at survey level. Measured with immunoSEQ multiplex PCR; TCRdb has only the in-frame clones, and not every one. The table lists about 19,000 clones, roughly 80% of them singletons, with about 10% in the top ten. The sequences come from unsorted PBMCs, collected 0.2 years after starting antiretroviral therapy. This receptor was identified in a woman aged 40-49 years with HIV. This chain joins TRBV27 and TRBJ2-7, with 12 bases identical to TRBD2. This CDR3 is CASSRSLAGGPRRGEQYF. The CDR3, as DNA: TGTGCCAGCAGTCGGTCTCTAGCGGGAGGGCCCCGGAGGGGAGAGCAGTACTTC.